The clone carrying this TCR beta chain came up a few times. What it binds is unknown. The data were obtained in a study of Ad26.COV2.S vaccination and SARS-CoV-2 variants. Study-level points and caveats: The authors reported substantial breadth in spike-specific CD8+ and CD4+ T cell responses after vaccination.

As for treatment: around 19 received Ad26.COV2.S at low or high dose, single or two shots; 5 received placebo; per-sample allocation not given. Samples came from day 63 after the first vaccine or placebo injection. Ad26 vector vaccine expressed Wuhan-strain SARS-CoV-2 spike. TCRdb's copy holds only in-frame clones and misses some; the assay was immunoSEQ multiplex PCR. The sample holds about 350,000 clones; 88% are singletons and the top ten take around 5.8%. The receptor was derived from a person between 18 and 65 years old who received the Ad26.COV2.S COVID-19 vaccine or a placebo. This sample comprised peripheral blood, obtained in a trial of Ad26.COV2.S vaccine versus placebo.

The CDR3, as DNA: TGTGCCAGCAGCCTCAGGGATCAGCCCCAGCATTTT. This sequence encodes CASSLRDQPQHF. The V call is TRBV3-1 (or the pseudogene TRBV3-2), the J call TRBJ1-5; possible D gene TRBD1, 5 bases. V was pared by 4 bases and J by 5 bases, with 6 bases between. The CDR3 extends over 12 amino acids. The germline CDR1 and CDR2 sequences are LGHDT and YNNKEL (reference sequence).